Following are 22 T cell receptor beta chains from one sample sequenced in a study of T cell responses to AZD1222 COVID-19 vaccine. Sequenced by immunoSEQ multiplex PCR; TCRdb stores in-frame clones only, minus some. The sample consists of more than 110,000 clones, approximately 90% of them appearing once. This specimen was peripheral blood, taken 28 days after the second AZD1222 dose. Receptors were obtained from an adult who received the AZD1222 COVID-19 vaccine.

The chain links TRBV28 to TRBJ2-2, with D possibly being TRBD1 (7 bases). The CDR3 is made up of 13 amino acids. Trimming took 6 bases from V and 6 from J, leaving 11 bases between them. Looked up from germline, CDR1 is MDHEN and CDR2 is SYDVKM. CDR3: CASRSRGAGELFF. CDR3 nucleotide sequence: TGTGCCAGCAGATCCAGGGGGGCCGGGGAGCTGTTTTTT.

The chain joins TRBV28 to TRBJ2-1, with D perhaps TRBD2 (6 bases). CDR3 length equals 18 residues. V was shortened by 1 base and J by 1 base, with 17 bases between the two germline ends. Germline values: CDR1 MDHEN, CDR2 SYDVKM. CDR3 sequence reads: CASSLSPHRGSSYNEQFF. DNA of the CDR3: TGTGCCAGCAGTTTATCCCCTCATCGGGGGTCGTCCTACAATGAGCAGTTCTTC.

This chain connects TRBV28 to TRBJ1-6; unclear D gene. The CDR3 spans 15 residues. With 4 bases removed from V and 10 bases from J, the gap between germline ends came to 17 bases. Germline V lookup: CDR1 MDHEN, CDR2 SYDVKM. Here the CDR3 DNA reads TGTGCCAGCAGTTCCCTAGAGAGGGCCGGATCACCCCTCCACTTT. Its translation is CASSSLERAGSPLHF.

The chain has TRBV9 and TRBJ2-7; D gene unclear. Germline CDR1 and CDR2: SGDLS and YYNGEE. This CDR3 is built from 13 residues. Deletions cut 1 base from V and 2 bases from J, with 7 bases between. CDR3 protein: CASSVRETYEQYF. For the CDR3, the DNA is TGTGCCAGCAGCGTAAGGGAAACCTACGAGCAGTACTTC.

This clone was recorded only once. This CDR3 is CASSLGTGSNYGYTF. CDR3 DNA sequence: TGTGCCAGCAGCTTAGGGACAGGTTCTAACTATGGCTACACCTTC. This chain uses TRBV7-8 with TRBJ1-2; TRBD1 agrees at 7 bases. Germline V gene data show CDR1 as SGHVS and CDR2 as FQNEAQ. V lost 1 base, J lost 0 bases, and 2 bases stayed unmatched. The CDR3 runs to 15 residues.

The chain is built from TRBV12-3 or TRBV12-4 and TRBJ2-5; D could derive from TRBD1 or TRBD2 (5 bases each). The CDR3 runs 11 residues. V lost 2 bases and J 9 bases, leaving 7 bases between the germline ends. CDR3 DNA sequence: TGTGCCAGCAGTTTAATGGGACCCCAGTACTTC. Translated, it gives CASSLMGPQYF.

The genes are TRBV29-1 and TRBJ2-5; 9 bases line up with TRBD2. The CDR3 spans 15 residues. Unmatched junction bases numbered 13, after V lost 7 bases and J lost 4 bases. Germline V gives CDR1 SQVTM, CDR2 ANQGSEA. CDR3 protein: CSAKRGIAGAETQYF. In nucleotides, the CDR3 is TGCAGCGCCAAAAGAGGGATAGCGGGAGCAGAGACCCAGTACTTC.

The chain uses TRBV28 and TRBJ1-2; tentative D call: TRBD1 (5 bases). V lost 5 bases and J lost 3, with 10 bases in between. Per the germline V gene, CDR1 is MDHEN and CDR2 is SYDVKM. CDR3 length: 13 residues. CDR3 bases: TGTGCCAGCAGTCCCTCGGGGGACTATGGCTACACCTTC. Protein sequence: CASSPSGDYGYTF.

Only a few counts were recorded for this clone. The rearrangement joins TRBV9 to TRBJ1-3, with a possible D match to TRBD1 (6 bases). The CDR3 totals 15 residues. CDR1 is SGDLS and CDR2 is YYNGEE in the germline V gene. The V gene lost 1 base and the J gene lost 2 bases, with 10 bases spanning the gap. CDR3 region: CASSVTSGAGNTIYF. CDR3 sequence (DNA): TGTGCCAGCAGCGTAACTTCAGGGGCTGGAAACACCATATATTTT.

The rearrangement joins TRBV23-1 to TRBJ2-7, with D perhaps TRBD2 (6 bases). TRBV23-1 is filed as an ORF, its function uncertain. CDR3 size: 15 residues. The V gene lost 8 bases and the J gene lost 0 bases, with 17 bases spanning the gap. CDR3 sequence reads: CASWIGRKNSYEQYF. In DNA form, the CDR3 reads TGCGCCAGCTGGATAGGGAGGAAAAACTCCTACGAGCAGTACTTC.

The gene calls are TRBV6-5 and TRBJ1-2, with 8 bases that match TRBD1. Losses at the gene ends were 4 bases for V and 14 bases for J; bases not matched to a gene: 15. The CDR3 contains 14 residues. The V gene's germline CDR1 is MNHEY and CDR2 SVGAGI. As DNA, the CDR3 is TGTGCCAGCAGTTCAGTACCGGGACAGGTCGCCTCTACCTTC. Protein: CASSSVPGQVASTF.

The rearrangement links TRBV30 to TRBJ1-6, with D maybe TRBD1 (6 bases). From germline, CDR1 is GTSNPN and CDR2 SVGIG (reference sequence). The CDR3 spans 13 residues. V was trimmed by 3 bases and J by 11 bases, leaving 14 bases between them. CDR3 in DNA: TGTGCCTGGAGGGGGGGCTCTGGGGCACCCCTCCACTTT. Translated, it gives CAWRGGSGAPLHF.

V is TRBV15 and J is TRBJ2-1, with 9 nucleotides matching TRBD2. Germline CDR1 is LNHNV and CDR2 is YYDKDF (reference sequence). CDR3 length: 16 residues. Trimming at V came to 2 bases and at J to 7 bases, leaving 9 bases not matched to a gene. The CDR3 reads CATSRKVAGDGNEQFF. The CDR3 coding sequence is TGTGCCACCAGCAGAAAAGTAGCGGGAGATGGTAATGAGCAGTTCTTC.

This clone was recorded once. The V gene is TRBV15, the J gene TRBJ1-3; unclear D gene. CDR3 length: 17 amino acids. Trimming pared 0 bases from V and 0 bases from J, leaving 12 bases between. Germline CDR1 and CDR2: LNHNV and YYDKDF (reference sequence). Here the CDR3 reads CATSRDPREGSGNTIYF. For the CDR3, the DNA is TGTGCCACCAGCAGAGATCCCCGGGAGGGCTCTGGAAACACCATATATTTT. The entire variable domain, with the rest obtained from reference TRBV15 and TRBJ1-3, is as follows: DAMVIQNPRYQVTQFGKPVTLSCSQTLNHNVMYWYQQKSSQAPKLLFHYYDKDFNNEADTPDNFQSRRPNTSFCFLDIRSPGLGDTAMYLCATSRDPREGSGNTIYFGEGSWLTVV.

The chain combines TRBV10-3 with TRBJ1-2; tentative D call: TRBD1 (5 bases). The germline CDR1 and CDR2 sequences are ENHRY and SYGVKD. The CDR3 length is 14 residues. V was trimmed by 7 bases and J by 5 bases, leaving 17 bases between them. The CDR3 DNA reads TGTGCCATCAAACGGGATCCAGGGATATATGGCTACACCTTC. This encodes CAIKRDPGIYGYTF.

The chain couples TRBV4-1 to TRBJ1-1; D gene unclear. V was shortened by 0 bases and J by 5 bases, with 7 bases between the two germline ends. The germline gives CDR1 MGHRA, CDR2 YSYEKL. The CDR3 is 13 residues long. CDR3 amino acids: CASSQDSGTEAFF. DNA for the CDR3: TGCGCCAGCAGCCAAGACTCCGGGACTGAAGCTTTCTTT.

This chain uses TRBV5-1 with TRBJ1-2, with TRBD1 as a possible D gene (5 bases). The CDR3 runs 13 residues. Deletions cut 3 bases from V and 8 bases from J, with 14 bases between. The V gene's germline CDR1 is SGHRS and CDR2 YFSETQ. The CDR3 loop reads CASSSVGDRGYTF. For the CDR3, the DNA is TGCGCCAGCAGCTCAGTGGGGGATAGGGGCTACACCTTC.

This chain connects TRBV4-1 to TRBJ1-5; maybe TRBD1 (5 bases). There are 15 residues in the CDR3. V shed 8 bases and J shed 1 base, with 15 bases lying between them. Germline loops: CDR1 MGHRA, CDR2 YSYEKL. The DNA for the CDR3 is TGCGCCAGCGTCCGGGGCCCAGAAAGCAATCAGCCCCAGCATTTT. Translated: CASVRGPESNQPQHF.

V gene TRBV6-5 combines with J gene TRBJ2-7; TRBD2 aligns across 12 bases. The CDR3 has 13 amino acids. The V gene end was trimmed by 8 bases and the J gene end by 4 bases; junction bases not matched to a gene: 3. Germline CDR1 and CDR2: MNHEY and SVGAGI. Here the CDR3 reads CASLTSGSYEQYF. As DNA, the CDR3 is TGTGCCAGCCTGACTAGCGGGAGTTACGAGCAGTACTTC.

This chain uses TRBV28 with TRBJ2-7; tentatively, D is TRBD2 (5 bases). The V end lost 0 bases, the J end lost 1 base, and 19 bases lay between the germline ends. The CDR3 spans 18 residues. Germline CDR1 is MDHEN and CDR2 is SYDVKM. The CDR3 region is CASSLWPTTSLTSYEQYF. The CDR3 bases are TGTGCCAGCAGTTTATGGCCCACTACTAGTTTAACATCCTACGAGCAGTACTTC.

V is TRBV7-9 and J is TRBJ2-2; 9 bases match TRBD1. Germline CDR1 SEHNR, CDR2 FQNEAQ (reference sequence). Trimming removed 6 bases from V and 5 bases from J; junction bases left unmatched: 4. The CDR3 sequence is 14 residues long. CDR3 sequence reads: CASRPGQGTGELFF. As DNA, the CDR3 is TGTGCCAGCAGGCCGGGACAGGGTACCGGGGAGCTGTTTTTT.

The V call is TRBV27, the J call TRBJ2-1; D gene ambiguous. The V end lost 4 bases, the J end lost 3 bases, and 16 bases lay between the germline ends. This CDR3 spans 16 amino acids. The germline CDR1 and CDR2 sequences are MNHEY and SMNVEV (reference sequence). CDR3 residues: CASSYSFTVGYNEQFF. CDR3 nucleotides: TGTGCCAGCAGTTATTCCTTCACAGTTGGCTACAATGAGCAGTTCTTC.